The 29 T cell receptor beta chains in this list originate from one sample, sequenced in a study of T cell changes during pregnancy in multiple sclerosis. The data were produced by immunoSEQ multiplex PCR, yet TCRdb's version contains in-frame clones alone and is incomplete. This repertoire shows under 75,000 clones, about 91% found once; its top ten account for over 2%. The starting material was peripheral blood, obtained in the first trimester of pregnancy. Receptor source: a female donor with multiple sclerosis, enrolled in a pregnancy study.

The chain couples TRBV28 to TRBJ2-2, with 10 nucleotides matching TRBD2. The germline CDR1 and CDR2 sequences are MDHEN and SYDVKM. The CDR3 contains 17 residues. The V gene end was trimmed by 2 bases and the J gene end by 7 bases; junction bases not matched to a gene: 10. CDR3 DNA sequence: TGTGCCAGCAGTTTACTGCCCAGCGGGAGGGGAGGCGGGGAGCTGTTTTTT. Its translation: CASSLLPSGRGGGELFF.

V is TRBV6-5 and J is TRBJ1-2, with D perhaps TRBD1 (6 bases). Germline V gene lookup returns CDR1 MNHEY and CDR2 SVGAGI. Trimming took 6 bases from V and 2 from J, leaving 13 bases between them. CDR3 length: 14 residues. CDR3 residues: CASRLVTGNYGYTF. The CDR3 coding sequence is TGTGCCAGCAGGCTCGTTACAGGGAACTATGGCTACACCTTC.

Points on this clone: Here the CDR3 omits its conserved ending phenylalanine or tryptophan, so a read error is the likely source. J is TRBJ1-1 and V is TRBV7-2; possible D gene TRBD1, 6 bases. In germline, CDR1 is SGHTA, CDR2 FQGNSA. Between the trimmed V and J ends, which lost 2 bases and 4 bases, there was a span of 11 bases. The CDR3 spans 14 residues. The CDR3 loop reads CASSLQGIATEAFL. The CDR3 DNA reads TGTGCCAGCAGCTTACAGGGGATCGCCACTGAAGCTTTCCTT.

The chain has TRBV25-1 and TRBJ1-3; D unclear. The germline CDR1 and CDR2 sequences are MGHDK and SYGVNS. Trimming stripped 3 bases from V and 2 bases from J, with 8 bases between. The CDR3 extends over 14 amino acids. In DNA, the CDR3 is TGTGCCAGCAGTGAGTTCGGGGCTGGAAACACCATATATTTT. This gives the protein CASSEFGAGNTIYF.

J is TRBJ2-7 and V is TRBV7-6, with 9 positions matching TRBD2. This CDR3 has 16 residues. The J segment lost 2 bases and the V segment lost 2 bases, leaving 7 bases of the junction unmatched. The germline V gene encodes CDR1 SGHVS and CDR2 FNYEAQ. The CDR3 here is CASSLRMGLAAYEQYF. The CDR3 DNA reads as TGTGCCAGCAGCTTACGCATGGGACTAGCAGCCTACGAGCAGTACTTC.

The gene calls are TRBV28 and TRBJ2-5; TRBD2 aligns across 9 bases. This CDR3 comprises 17 residues. Germline V gene lookup returns CDR1 MDHEN and CDR2 SYDVKM. After removal of 2 bases from V and 2 bases from J, the junction contained 9 bases not matched to a gene. The CDR3 bases are TGTGCCAGCAGTTTACTTGGAGCAGCGGGAGGACAAGAGACCCAGTACTTC. Translated: CASSLLGAAGGQETQYF.

This chain connects TRBV7-3 to TRBJ2-7; TRBD2 might be the D (6 bases). Germline loops: CDR1 SGHTA, CDR2 FQGTGA. This CDR3 is built from 11 residues. V dropped 4 bases and J dropped 7 bases, with 8 bases sitting between them. As DNA, the CDR3 is TGTGCCAGCAGCTCCGGGGGAGAGCAGTACTTC. Its protein product is CASSSGGEQYF.

The CDR3 DNA sequence: TGCGCCAGCAGCTCGGGAACCGGGGGGATCCGTGGCTACACCTTC. It is translated as CASSSGTGGIRGYTF. V and J are TRBV5-1 and TRBJ1-2; a weak D match, TRBD1 (5 bases). Germline V gene data show CDR1 as SGHRS and CDR2 as YFSETQ. V was cut by 3 bases and J by 7 bases, with 19 bases left in between. The CDR3 has 15 residues.

The chain uses TRBV19 and TRBJ1-2; the match to TRBD1 covers 9 bases. The germline CDR1 and CDR2 sequences are LNHDA and SQIVND (reference sequence). CDR3 length: 15 amino acids. The V and J ends lost 4 bases and 2 bases, in that order; junction bases with no gene match: 5. The CDR3 loop reads CASSTSGTGNYGYTF. For the CDR3, the DNA is TGTGCCAGTAGTACTTCCGGGACAGGGAACTATGGCTACACCTTC.

The chain employs TRBV5-4 and TRBJ2-3; D is possibly TRBD2 (6 bases). Trimming shortened V by 5 bases and J by 0 bases, and 16 bases separated the two germline ends. The CDR3 runs 16 residues. Per the germline V gene, CDR1 is SGHNT and CDR2 is YYREEE (reference sequence). For the CDR3, the DNA is TGTGCCAGCAGATCCGCGGGGCTCTCTAGCACAGATACGCAGTATTTT. Translating gives CASRSAGLSSTDTQYF.

The chain employs TRBV7-8 and TRBJ2-1; 10 bases line up with TRBD2. In germline, CDR1 is SGHVS, CDR2 FQNEAQ. J gave up 6 bases and V 2 bases, and 10 bases lay outside the gene matches. This CDR3 comprises 17 residues. CDR3 loop: CASSLPSGGPLANEQFF. The CDR3 DNA reads as TGTGCCAGCAGCTTACCTAGCGGGGGACCCCTGGCCAATGAGCAGTTCTTC.

This chain uses TRBV29-1 with TRBJ1-1, with 7 bases aligning to TRBD1. There are 14 residues in the CDR3. Germline loops: CDR1 SQVTM, CDR2 ANQGSEA. J was trimmed by 0 bases and V by 6 bases; bases with no gene match: 7. Here the CDR3 reads CSVHPTGMNTEAFF. The CDR3 DNA is TGCAGCGTCCACCCGACAGGGATGAACACTGAAGCTTTCTTT.

The chain carries TRBV7-8 and TRBJ1-2; 9 bases match TRBD1. V trimming: 5 bases; J trimming: 2 bases; junction bases outside the gene matches: 6. The length of the CDR3 is 15 residues. Germline V gene data show CDR1 as SGHVS and CDR2 as FQNEAQ. CDR3 protein: CASSKQGAGNYGYTF. The CDR3 bases are TGTGCCAGCAGCAAACAGGGGGCGGGCAACTATGGCTACACCTTC.

The chain has TRBV30 and TRBJ2-7, with D possibly TRBD2 on 5 matching bases. Trimming cost V 3 bases and J 6 bases, with 18 bases left between them. Germline V gene lookup returns CDR1 GTSNPN and CDR2 SVGIG (reference sequence). The CDR3 runs 14 residues. CDR3 in amino acids: CAWRRLAPFSEQYF. CDR3 DNA sequence: TGTGCCTGGAGGCGGCTAGCCCCTTTCTCCGAGCAGTACTTC. The full variable domain, rest sourced from reference TRBV30 and TRBJ2-7, is SQTIHQWPATLVQPVGSPLSLECTVEGTSNPNLYWYRQAAGRGLQLLFYSVGIGQISSEVPQNLSASRPQDRQFILSSKKLLLSDSGFYLCAWRRLAPFSEQYFGPGTRLTVT.

This clone has only one observation. The chain couples TRBV27 to TRBJ2-6; D possibly corresponds to TRBD2 (6 bases). The CDR3 totals 14 residues. The V gene lost 6 bases and the J gene lost 1 base, with 7 bases spanning the gap. Germline V lookup: CDR1 MNHEY, CDR2 SMNVEV (reference sequence). The CDR3 loop is CASRGGSGANVLTF. The CDR3 nucleotides read TGTGCCAGCAGGGGGGGTTCTGGGGCCAACGTCCTGACTTTC.

CDR3 bases: TGTGCCAGCAGCTTAGGGACTAGCGGGGGGGCCGGGGGCACAGATACGCAGTATTTT. This sequence encodes CASSLGTSGGAGGTDTQYF. V gene TRBV7-8 combines with J gene TRBJ2-3, with 15 nucleotides matching TRBD2. V shed 1 base, J shed 1 base, and the junction held 6 bases outside the gene matches. The CDR3 is 19 residues long. Germline V gives CDR1 SGHVS, CDR2 FQNEAQ. The whole variable domain, remainder taken from reference TRBV7-8 and TRBJ2-3, is GAGVSQSPRYKVAKRGQDVALRCDPISGHVSLFWYQQALGQGPEFLTYFQNEAQLDKSGLPSDRFFAERPEGSVSTLKIQRTQQEDSAVYLCASSLGTSGGAGGTDTQYFGPGTRLTVL.

The rearrangement links TRBV4-1 to TRBJ1-1, with D possibly matching TRBD1 (6 bases). The CDR3 totals 15 residues. CDR1 is MGHRA, CDR2 YSYEKL, per germline. Trimming removed 7 bases from V and 0 bases from J, with 15 bases in between. The CDR3 coding sequence is TGCGCCAGCAACCGCCGGGACACCCTGAACACTGAAGCTTTCTTT. Translated: CASNRRDTLNTEAFF.

This chain connects TRBV6-1 to TRBJ2-2, with a tentative D call TRBD2 (6 bases). Germline V CDR1 and CDR2: MNHNS, SASEGT. Trimming took 8 bases from V and 0 from J, leaving 13 bases between them. This CDR3 region has 15 residues. In nucleotides, the CDR3 is TGTGCCAGCGGGGCGGGGTACGCGAACACCGGGGAGCTGTTTTTT. This translates into CASGAGYANTGELFF.

As DNA, the CDR3 is TGTGCCAGCAGCTCTGACAGCGCCGCTGAAGCTTTCTTT. Amino acid sequence: CASSSDSAAEAFF. The V and J genes are TRBV11-3 and TRBJ1-1, with D perhaps matching TRBD1 (5 bases). The V and J ends lost 4 bases and 6 bases respectively, with 12 bases between them. Per germline, CDR1 SGHNT and CDR2 YENEEA. The CDR3 has 13 residues. Combining the CDR3 with reference TRBV11-3 and TRBJ1-1 gives the whole variable domain EAGVVQSPRYKIIEKKQPVAFWCNPISGHNTLYWYLQNLGQGPELLIRYENEEAVDDSQLPKDRFSAERLKGVDSTLKIQPAELGDSAVYLCASSSDSAAEAFFGQGTRLTVV.

The chain is built from TRBV28 and TRBJ2-7; tentative D call: TRBD2 (5 bases). Germline lookup yields CDR1 MDHEN and CDR2 SYDVKM. CDR3 length: 15 amino acids. V was pared by 5 bases and J by 3 bases, with 17 bases between. CDR3 nucleotides: TGTGCCAGCAGTCCATCGATCGGACTGATCTACGAGCAGTACTTC. Its translation is CASSPSIGLIYEQYF.

This clone showed up just once. The V call is TRBV4-1, the J call TRBJ1-6, with 7 bases identical to TRBD1. Trimming at V came to 0 bases and at J to 7 bases, leaving 18 bases not matched to a gene. The CDR3 has 20 residues. Germline V gene sequence: CDR1 MGHRA, CDR2 YSYEKL. CDR3 coding DNA: TGCGCCAGCAGCCAAGATAGGGACAGTTTCCATTCGGAGTGGAATTCACCCCTCCACTTT. Its translation is CASSQDRDSFHSEWNSPLHF.

CDR3 coding DNA: TGTGCCAGCAGCGTACAGGGGGACACTGAAGCTTTCTTT. Translated, it gives CASSVQGDTEAFF. The rearrangement uses TRBV11-2 and TRBJ1-1; 8 nucleotides match TRBD1. Germline V gene lookup returns CDR1 SGHAT and CDR2 FQNNGV. J was trimmed by 3 bases and V by 5 bases; bases with no gene match: 2. This CDR3 contains 13 residues. Full variable domain (outside the CDR3, taken from reference TRBV11-2 and TRBJ1-1): EAGVAQSPRYKIIEKRQSVAFWCNPISGHATLYWYQQILGQGPKLLIQFQNNGVVDDSQLPKDRFSAERLKGVDSTLKIQPAKLEDSAVYLCASSVQGDTEAFFGQGTRLTVV.

The rearrangement links TRBV28 to TRBJ2-7; D not resolved. Trimming pared 1 base from V and 2 bases from J, leaving 9 bases between. Germline lookup yields CDR1 MDHEN and CDR2 SYDVKM. This CDR3 region has 14 residues. DNA for the CDR3: TGTGCCAGCAGTTTATCCCCAGTAACCTACGAGCAGTACTTC. Protein sequence: CASSLSPVTYEQYF.

J is TRBJ2-7 and V is TRBV18; TRBD1 aligns across 8 bases. The V gene end was trimmed by 5 bases and the J gene end by 2 bases; junction bases not matched to a gene: 5. Germline values: CDR1 KGHSH, CDR2 LQKENI. The CDR3 spans 14 residues. The CDR3 nucleotides read TGTGCCAGCTCATCTAGGACAGGGCCCTACGAGCAGTACTTC. Translating it yields CASSSRTGPYEQYF.

The V call is TRBV19, the J call TRBJ1-2; 7 bases match TRBD1. The CDR3 is 13 amino acids. Per germline, CDR1 LNHDA and CDR2 SQIVND (reference sequence). Germline trimming cut 4 bases from V and 10 bases from J; bases unmatched to any gene: 9. CDR3 bases: TGTGCCAGTAGTAAACGACAGGGAATCGACTACACCTTC. Translating it yields CASSKRQGIDYTF.

The chain links TRBV7-9 to TRBJ1-2, with D unresolved. V lost 3 bases and J 8 bases, leaving 16 bases between the germline ends. This CDR3 comprises 14 residues. Germline V lookup: CDR1 SEHNR, CDR2 FQNEAQ (reference sequence). CDR3 coding DNA: TGTGCCAGCAGCTTTGAGCCGAGGGTGGGGGGCTACACCTTC. It yields the protein CASSFEPRVGGYTF.

The table lists this clone with a count of one. The chain couples TRBV19 to TRBJ2-2, with 10 bases identical to TRBD2. The CDR3 covers 14 residues. Looked up from germline, CDR1 is LNHDA and CDR2 is SQIVND (reference sequence). V lost 6 bases to trimming and J lost 8 bases; unmatched junction nucleotides: 6. CDR3 sequence (DNA): TGTGCCAGTAGCTTATCTAGCGGGAGTGGGGAGCTGTTTTTT. Its translation is CASSLSSGSGELFF.

The CDR3 protein is CASSIGTADGYTF. The CDR3, as DNA: TGTGCCAGTAGTATTGGGACAGCGGACGGCTACACCTTC. The genes are TRBV19 and TRBJ1-2, with 7 bases aligning to TRBD1. Germline CDR1 and CDR2: LNHDA and SQIVND (reference sequence). The V and J ends lost 3 bases and 8 bases, in that order; junction bases with no gene match: 6. The length of the CDR3 is 13 residues.

The chain couples TRBV19 to TRBJ1-5, with TRBD1 matching over 8 bases. The CDR3 loop spans 14 amino acids. Germline-derived CDR1 and CDR2 are LNHDA and SQIVND (reference sequence). J gave up 1 base and V 5 bases, and 1 base lay outside the gene matches. The CDR3 region is CASSDRGSNQPQHF. The DNA for the CDR3 is TGTGCCAGTAGTGACAGGGGCAGCAATCAGCCCCAGCATTTT.